A single sample is the source of the 27 T cell receptor beta chains below, sequenced in a study of cytomegalovirus exposure and HLA in healthy donors. PCR was performed using 60 Vbeta and 13 Jbeta primers. Libraries were prepared by immunoSEQ multiplex PCR; TCRdb keeps only in-frame clonotypes and omits some of them. The table lists under 200,000 clones, about two thirds of them singletons. The sample was PBMCs. The receptors were gathered from a woman between 18 and 29 years old in good health and CMV-seropositive.

The J gene is TRBJ2-1, the V gene TRBV6-1, with D perhaps TRBD2 (6 bases). The V and J ends lost 3 bases and 2 bases respectively, with 11 bases between them. Germline loops: CDR1 MNHNS, CDR2 SASEGT. The CDR3 consists of 15 residues. CDR3 residues: CASSEGLRPYNEQFF. DNA of the CDR3: TGTGCCAGCAGTGAGGGACTTCGACCCTACAATGAGCAGTTCTTC.

The J gene is TRBJ2-2, the V gene TRBV27, with TRBD1 as a possible D gene (5 bases). This CDR3 has 17 residues. The ends were cut back, 0 bases at V and 0 bases at J, with 11 bases in the middle. The V gene's germline CDR1 is MNHEY and CDR2 SMNVEV (reference sequence). The CDR3, as DNA: TGTGCCAGCAGTTTATCTTTGGACACCCCGAACACCGGGGAGCTGTTTTTT. This gives the protein CASSLSLDTPNTGELFF.

Remarks on this clone: Other DNA sequences in the sample encode the same CDR3. The chain couples TRBV30 to TRBJ2-7; D is perhaps TRBD2 (5 bases). The germline V gene encodes CDR1 GTSNPN and CDR2 SVGIG (reference sequence). The V and J ends lost 0 bases and 7 bases respectively, with 13 bases between them. The length of the CDR3 is 13 residues. As DNA, the CDR3 is TGTGCCTGGAGTGTCGTTCCGTCGGGAGAGCAGTACTTC. Encoded protein: CAWSVVPSGEQYF.

This clone has just a few counts. The V gene is TRBV7-9, the J gene TRBJ2-5, with 11 bases lining up with TRBD1. Germline CDR1 is SEHNR and CDR2 is FQNEAQ (reference sequence). The CDR3 loop spans 17 amino acids. V was pared by 7 bases and J by 2 bases, with 12 bases of the junction left unmatched. The CDR3 spells CASNSRTGGVLQETQYF. The CDR3 DNA follows: TGTGCCAGCAACTCCCGGACAGGGGGCGTTTTGCAAGAGACCCAGTACTTC. Full variable domain (missing parts from reference TRBV7-9 and TRBJ2-5): DTGVSQNPRHKITKRGQNVTFRCDPISEHNRLYWYRQTLGQGPEFLTYFQNEAQLEKSRLLSDRFSAERPKGSFSTLEIQRTEQGDSAMYLCASNSRTGGVLQETQYFGPGTRLLVL.

The chain carries TRBV6-4 and TRBJ1-6; tentatively, D is TRBD1 (6 bases). V lost 9 bases to trimming and J lost 0 bases, with 12 bases between them. Germline loops: CDR1 MRHNA, CDR2 SNTAGT. The length of the CDR3 is 15 residues. The chain's CDR3 is CASRQESSYNSPLHF. The CDR3 DNA follows: TGTGCCAGTAGACAGGAAAGCTCCTATAATTCACCCCTCCACTTT.

This chain uses TRBV7-9 with TRBJ1-1; D not resolved. The germline gives CDR1 SEHNR, CDR2 FQNEAQ (reference sequence). V was shortened by 5 bases and J by 2 bases, with 9 bases between the two germline ends. The CDR3 length is 13 residues. The CDR3 reads CASSPRENTEAFF. For the CDR3, the DNA is TGTGCCAGCAGCCCCCGGGAAAACACTGAAGCTTTCTTT.

Comments on this clone: The DNA is omitted, as the CDR3 cannot be located on it reliably, and the CDR3 follows TCRdb's listing. V is TRBV27 and J is TRBJ2-5; TRBD1 is taken as the D call from the table, unchecked against the DNA. Counting both end residues, the CDR3 totals 15 amino acids. From germline, CDR1 is MNHEY and CDR2 SMNVEV (reference sequence). The CDR3 protein is CASSPLWDSQETQYF.

This sequence joins TRBV7-9 and TRBJ1-3, with 9 bases that match TRBD1. Trimming took 2 bases from V and 2 from J; bases not matched to a gene: 4. Germline V gene data show CDR1 as SEHNR and CDR2 as FQNEAQ (reference sequence). CDR3 length equals 16 residues. In nucleotides, the CDR3 is TGTGCCAGCAGCTTACTACAGGGGGCAGCTGGAAACACCATATATTTT. Encoded protein: CASSLLQGAAGNTIYF.

This clone showed up just once. The rearrangement joins TRBV18 to TRBJ2-7, with TRBD1 identical over 8 bases. CDR1 is KGHSH and CDR2 is LQKENI in the germline V gene. CDR3 length: 14 amino acids. Germline trimming cut 6 bases from V and 2 bases from J; bases unmatched to any gene: 6. The CDR3 spells CASSTRGQAYEQYF. The CDR3 DNA reads as TGTGCCAGCTCGACCCGGGGACAGGCCTACGAGCAGTACTTC.

This rearrangement joins TRBV27 to TRBJ2-3, with 7 bases fitting TRBD1. The germline V gene has CDR1 MNHEY and CDR2 SMNVEV (reference sequence). CDR3 size: 14 residues. V lost 0 bases, J lost 4 bases, and 1 base stayed unmatched. The CDR3 loop is CASSLSQGPDTQYF. In DNA form, the CDR3 reads TGTGCCAGCAGTTTATCACAGGGGCCAGATACGCAGTATTTT.

J is TRBJ2-7 and V is TRBV5-1; perhaps TRBD1 as D (6 bases). The V end was cut by 5 bases, the J end by 0 bases, with 18 bases between. Germline loops: CDR1 SGHRS, CDR2 YFSETQ. This CDR3 spans 16 amino acids. The CDR3 here is CASRPTLLTGSYEQYF. The CDR3 region has the DNA TGCGCCAGCAGACCCACCCTCTTGACAGGCTCCTACGAGCAGTACTTC. Together with reference TRBV5-1 and TRBJ2-7, the CDR3 gives the full variable domain: KAGVTQTPRYLIKTRGQQVTLSCSPISGHRSVSWYQQTPGQGLQFLFEYFSETQRNKGNFPGRFSGRQFSNSRSEMNVSTLELGDSALYLCASRPTLLTGSYEQYFGPGTRLTVT.

In this sample, this clone turned up a few times. CDR3 DNA: TGTGCCAGCAGCCAAACAGAGTACTATGGCTACACCTTC. Protein: CASSQTEYYGYTF. This chain joins TRBV14 and TRBJ1-2; D not resolved. CDR3 size: 13 residues. V was trimmed by 2 bases and J by 3 bases, leaving 7 bases between them. Germline V gene lookup returns CDR1 SGHDN and CDR2 FVKESK.

This sequence joins TRBV7-9 and TRBJ2-1, with a weak D call TRBD2 (7 bases). Germline CDR1 and CDR2: SEHNR and FQNEAQ (reference sequence). CDR3 length equals 16 residues. V dropped 5 bases and J dropped 7 bases, with 21 bases sitting between them. The CDR3 coding sequence is TGTGCCAGCAGCACGGGGGGCCTAGCGGAAAAGAATGAGCAGTTCTTC. Its translation: CASSTGGLAEKNEQFF.

Comments on this clone: With a far larger clone one base away, a read error is the likely cause. The chain has TRBV5-1 and TRBJ2-1, with D perhaps matching TRBD2 (7 bases). Per the germline V gene, CDR1 is SGHRS and CDR2 is YFSETQ. There are 16 residues in the CDR3. CDR3 amino acids: CASSPRIGGGPDDQFF. CDR3 DNA: TGCGCCAGCAGCCCTCGTATAGGGGGAGGGCCGGATGACCAGTTCTTC.

The chain combines TRBV7-9 with TRBJ2-5, with TRBD1 matching over 9 bases. J lost 4 bases, V lost 4 bases, and 4 bases had no gene match. The CDR3 extends over 14 amino acids. Germline V CDR1 and CDR2: SEHNR, FQNEAQ (reference sequence). CDR3 sequence: CASSSQGARETQYF. Here the CDR3 DNA reads TGTGCCAGCAGCTCACAGGGGGCGCGAGAGACCCAGTACTTC.

The V gene is TRBV6-6, the J gene TRBJ1-2; tentatively, D is TRBD1 (6 bases). Trimming took off 5 bases at V and 8 bases at J, with 15 bases between the two ends. This CDR3 contains 13 residues. Germline loops: CDR1 MNHNY, CDR2 SVGAGI (reference sequence). This CDR3 is CASSRTGSGGYTF. The CDR3 DNA sequence: TGTGCCAGCAGTCGTACAGGGTCGGGAGGCTACACCTTC.

The V call is TRBV18, the J call TRBJ1-5; TRBD1 might be the D (5 bases). CDR1 KGHSH and CDR2 LQKENI come from the germline V gene. The CDR3 totals 15 residues. Trimming cost V 2 bases and J 4 bases, with 12 bases left between them. The CDR3 DNA sequence: TGTGCCAGCTCACCAAAGGGGTTGGGTAATCAGCCCCAGCATTTT. The encoded protein is CASSPKGLGNQPQHF.

The CDR3 DNA reads TGCAGCGCAACGACTAGCGGGAGGGGGTACAATGAGCAGTTCTTC. Its translation is CSATTSGRGYNEQFF. This sequence joins TRBV29-1 and TRBJ2-1; 14 nucleotides agree with TRBD2. Trimming took 7 bases from V and 4 from J; bases not matched to a gene: 6. CDR3 length: 15 amino acids. Germline-derived CDR1 and CDR2 are SQVTM and ANQGSEA.

The V gene is TRBV28, the J gene TRBJ2-3; D remains ambiguous. Trimming removed 4 bases from V and 3 bases from J, with 8 bases in between. Germline CDR1 MDHEN, CDR2 SYDVKM. The CDR3 runs 13 residues. In DNA form, the CDR3 reads TGTGCCAGCAGTTCGGCGACTACAGATACGCAGTATTTT. Protein sequence: CASSSATTDTQYF.

This rearrangement joins TRBV27 to TRBJ2-7; the D gene is possibly TRBD1 (5 bases). The V end lost 4 bases, the J end lost 0 bases, and 7 bases lay between the germline ends. This CDR3 spans 13 amino acids. Germline values: CDR1 MNHEY, CDR2 SMNVEV (reference sequence). This CDR3 reads CASSYRNSYEQYF. The CDR3 coding sequence is TGTGCCAGCAGTTACAGGAACTCCTACGAGCAGTACTTC.

The rearrangement links TRBV14 to TRBJ2-3, with 7 nucleotides matching TRBD1. V gave up 4 bases and J gave up 2 bases; unmatched junction bases: 9. Per the germline V gene, CDR1 is SGHDN and CDR2 is FVKESK. The CDR3 has 16 residues. CDR3 DNA sequence: TGTGCCAGCAGCCCCACAATTGACAGGGTCACAGATACGCAGTATTTT. As protein: CASSPTIDRVTDTQYF.

The CDR3 sequence: CASSRSGYSSYEQYF. The CDR3 coding sequence is TGTGCCAGCAGCCGTAGCGGTTACAGCTCCTACGAGCAGTACTTC. The chain combines TRBV11-2 with TRBJ2-7, with D perhaps TRBD2 (6 bases). Germline V gives CDR1 SGHAT, CDR2 FQNNGV. V shed 5 bases and J shed 0 bases, with 14 bases lying between them. This CDR3 is 15 amino acids long.

The CDR3 loop is CASPTGLAPYEQYF. CDR3 in DNA: TGCGCCAGCCCGACAGGTCTGGCTCCCTACGAGCAGTACTTC. The chain carries TRBV10-1 and TRBJ2-5; the D gene is possibly TRBD1 (6 bases). TRBJ2-7 matches the DNA end more closely, so the J call is doubtful. This CDR3 has 14 residues. Germline V gene sequence: CDR1 WNHNN, CDR2 SYGVQD (reference sequence).

The rearrangement uses TRBV15 and TRBJ1-2; D perhaps matches TRBD1 (6 bases). The V end was cut by 6 bases, the J end by 4 bases, with 9 bases between. CDR3 size: 12 residues. The germline gives CDR1 LNHNV, CDR2 YYDKDF (reference sequence). The CDR3 DNA reads as TGTGCCACCAGTGTGACAGGCTATGGCTACACCTTC. Protein: CATSVTGYGYTF.

The chain employs TRBV10-1 and TRBJ2-5; a weak D match, TRBD2 (5 bases). The CDR3 runs to 15 residues. Germline CDR1 reads WNHNN; CDR2 reads SYGVQD (reference sequence). With 0 bases removed from V and 5 bases from J, the gap between germline ends came to 13 bases. This CDR3 reads CASSESGRELETQYF. CDR3 nucleotide sequence: TGCGCCAGCAGTGAGTCGGGCCGGGAATTGGAGACCCAGTACTTC.

The genes are TRBV5-1 and TRBJ2-7, with 7 bases aligning to TRBD1. CDR3 size: 15 residues. Germline loops: CDR1 SGHRS, CDR2 YFSETQ. The V segment lost 4 bases and the J segment 6 bases; nucleotides outside the gene matches: 13. CDR3 sequence: CASSPAGTALTEQYF. DNA of the CDR3: TGCGCCAGCAGCCCGGCCGGGACAGCTCTAACCGAGCAGTACTTC.

V is TRBV6-1 and J is TRBJ2-3; 7 bases agree with TRBD1. Unmatched junction bases numbered 3, after V lost 2 bases and J lost 4 bases. CDR1 and CDR2 (germline): MNHNS, SASEGT. This CDR3 is 14 amino acids long. CDR3 sequence (DNA): TGTGCCAGCAGTGAAAGGGGGCCGGCAGATACGCAGTATTTT. As protein: CASSERGPADTQYF.